This T cell receptor (beta chain) is drawn from a study of blood T cell repertoires in COVID-19. Study at large: Italy, Spain and the United States were the sources of the convalescent and acute COVID-19 samples.

Germline V gene sequence: CDR1 GTSNPN, CDR2 SVGIG (reference sequence). V dropped 0 bases and J dropped 3 bases, with 8 bases sitting between them. This CDR3 spans 13 amino acids. Measured with immunoSEQ multiplex PCR; TCRdb has only the in-frame clones, and not every one. This table holds around 300,000 clones, around 83% found once. The material sequenced was peripheral blood. The V and J genes are TRBV30 and TRBJ1-2, with a tentative D call TRBD1 (5 bases). This clonotype was obtained from a man younger than 45 with active or convalescent COVID-19. DNA of the CDR3: TGTGCCTGGAGTGTATCCAGGGACTATGGCTACACCTTC. The encoded protein is CAWSVSRDYGYTF. The complete variable domain, with remaining parts taken from reference TRBV30 and TRBJ1-2, reads SQTIHQWPATLVQPVGSPLSLECTVEGTSNPNLYWYRQAAGRGLQLLFYSVGIGQISSEVPQNLSASRPQDRQFILSSKKLLLSDSGFYLCAWSVSRDYGYTFGSGTRLTVV.